This T cell receptor beta chain was sequenced during a study of OX40 agonist ivuxolimab in advanced cancers. Study context: Anti-PD-1, anti-PD-L1 or anti-CTLA-4 therapy given earlier was allowed, and roughly 38% had some.

Study results and caveats: No antigen was identified for the clonally expanded peripheral T cells. CD4+ and CD8+ T cells in blood underwent clonal expansion by week 6 at 0.1 to 3.0 mg/kg.

Using immunoSEQ multiplex PCR, the repertoire was profiled, and TCRdb retains in-frame clones only, with some absent. The profile covers 15,000 to 20,000 clones, with roughly 92% appearing a single time and less than 9% taken by the ten largest. There are 12 residues in the CDR3. Germline V gene sequence: CDR1 MNHEY, CDR2 SMNVEV (reference sequence). Trimming removed 5 bases from V and 5 bases from J, with 10 bases in between. Of note for this clone: The antigen remains unidentified.

This specimen was CD4+ or CD8+ T cells sorted from blood, taken in a trial of the OX40 agonist ivuxolimab. This chain links TRBV27 with TRBJ2-7, with D hard to call. This clonotype originated in an adult with an advanced solid tumor such as melanoma, head and neck, liver or kidney cancer. The CDR3 spells CASSPAGHEQYF. CDR3 DNA sequence: TGTGCCAGCAGTCCCGCAGGACACGAGCAGTACTTC.